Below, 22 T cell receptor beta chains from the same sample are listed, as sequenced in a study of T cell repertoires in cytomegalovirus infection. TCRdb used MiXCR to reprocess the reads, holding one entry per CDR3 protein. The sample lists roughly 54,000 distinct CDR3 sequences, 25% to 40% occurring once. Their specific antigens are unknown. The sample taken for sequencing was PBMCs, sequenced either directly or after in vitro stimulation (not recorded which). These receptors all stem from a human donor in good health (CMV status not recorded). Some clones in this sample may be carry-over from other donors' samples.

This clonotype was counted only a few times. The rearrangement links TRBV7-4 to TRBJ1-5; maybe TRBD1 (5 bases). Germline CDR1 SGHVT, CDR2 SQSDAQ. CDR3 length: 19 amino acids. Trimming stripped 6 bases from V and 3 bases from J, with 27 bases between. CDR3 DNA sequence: TGTGCCAGCAGTCCTGACAGACACTTTTCCCCACGATTCAATCAGCCCCAGCATTTT. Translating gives CASSPDRHFSPRFNQPQHF.

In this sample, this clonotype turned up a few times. CDR3 sequence reads: CASQSAGGSSYEQYF. CDR3 DNA sequence: TGTGCCAGCCAATCAGCGGGAGGGAGCTCCTACGAGCAGTACTTC. The V gene is TRBV7-2, the J gene TRBJ2-7, with 10 bases matching TRBD2. The CDR3 consists of 15 residues. V lost 8 bases, J lost 0 bases, and 7 bases stayed unmatched. CDR1 is SGHTA, CDR2 FQGNSA, per germline.

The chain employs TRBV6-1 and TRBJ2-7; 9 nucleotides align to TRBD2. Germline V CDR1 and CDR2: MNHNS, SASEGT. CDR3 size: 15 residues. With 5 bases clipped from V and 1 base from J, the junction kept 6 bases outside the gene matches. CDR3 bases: TGTGCCAGCAGTCCCCGACTAGCGGTATCCTACGAGCAGTACTTC. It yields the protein CASSPRLAVSYEQYF.

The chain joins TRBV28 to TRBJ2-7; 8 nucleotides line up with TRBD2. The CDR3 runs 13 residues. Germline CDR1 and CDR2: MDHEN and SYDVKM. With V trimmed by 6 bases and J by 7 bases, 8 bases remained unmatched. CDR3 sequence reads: CASSVSGTGEQYF. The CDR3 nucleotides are TGTGCCAGCAGCGTTAGCGGGACGGGGGAGCAGTACTTC.

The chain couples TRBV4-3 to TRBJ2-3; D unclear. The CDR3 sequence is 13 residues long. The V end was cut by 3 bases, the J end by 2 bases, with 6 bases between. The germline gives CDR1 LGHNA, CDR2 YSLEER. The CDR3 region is CASSHEFTDTQYF. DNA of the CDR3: TGCGCCAGCAGCCATGAATTCACAGATACGCAGTATTTT.

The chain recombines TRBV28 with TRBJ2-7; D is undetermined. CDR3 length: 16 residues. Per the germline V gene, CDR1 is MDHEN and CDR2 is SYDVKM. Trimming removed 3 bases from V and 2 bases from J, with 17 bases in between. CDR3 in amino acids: CASSLSGRWVTYEQYF. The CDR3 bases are TGTGCCAGCAGTTTGTCTGGCAGGTGGGTTACCTACGAGCAGTACTTC.

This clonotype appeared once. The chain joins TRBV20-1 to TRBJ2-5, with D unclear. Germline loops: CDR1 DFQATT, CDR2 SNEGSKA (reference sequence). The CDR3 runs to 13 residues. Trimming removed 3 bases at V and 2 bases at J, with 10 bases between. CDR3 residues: CSASSGGQETQYF. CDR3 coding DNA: TGCAGTGCTAGTTCCGGCGGACAAGAGACCCAGTACTTC.

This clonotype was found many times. The CDR3 coding sequence is TGCGCCAGCAGCCAAGAGGGGCGCCGGCCCCAGCATTTT. Translation gives CASSQEGRRPQHF. The chain combines TRBV4-1 with TRBJ1-5, with a weak D call TRBD1 (5 bases). In germline, CDR1 is MGHRA, CDR2 YSYEKL. The CDR3 extends over 13 amino acids. With 0 bases removed from V and 9 bases from J, the gap between germline ends came to 9 bases.

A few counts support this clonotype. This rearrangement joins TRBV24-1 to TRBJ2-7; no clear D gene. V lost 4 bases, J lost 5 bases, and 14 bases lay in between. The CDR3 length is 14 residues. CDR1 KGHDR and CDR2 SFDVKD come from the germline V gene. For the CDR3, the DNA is TGTGCCACCAGTGACCCCGAAAGGGTCCACGAGCAGTACTTC. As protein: CATSDPERVHEQYF.

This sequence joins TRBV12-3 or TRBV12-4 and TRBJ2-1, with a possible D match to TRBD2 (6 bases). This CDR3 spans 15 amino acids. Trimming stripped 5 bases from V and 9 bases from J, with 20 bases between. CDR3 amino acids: CASSPTFAGKSEQFF. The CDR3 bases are TGTGCCAGCAGTCCCACTTTTGCGGGGAAGAGTGAGCAGTTCTTC.

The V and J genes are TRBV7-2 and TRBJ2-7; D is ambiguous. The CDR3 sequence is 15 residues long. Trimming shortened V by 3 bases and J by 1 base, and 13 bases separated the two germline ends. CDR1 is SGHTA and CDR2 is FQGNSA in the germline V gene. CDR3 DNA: TGTGCCAGCAGCTTTTCGTGGGAAGGTTCCTACGAGCAGTACTTC. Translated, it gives CASSFSWEGSYEQYF.

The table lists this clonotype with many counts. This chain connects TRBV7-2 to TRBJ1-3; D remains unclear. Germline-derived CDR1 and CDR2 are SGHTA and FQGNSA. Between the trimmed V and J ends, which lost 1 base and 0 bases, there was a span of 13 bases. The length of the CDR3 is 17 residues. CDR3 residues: CASSLGGRPSSGNTIYF. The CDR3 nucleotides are TGTGCCAGCAGCTTAGGAGGCCGGCCCTCCTCTGGAAACACCATATATTTT.

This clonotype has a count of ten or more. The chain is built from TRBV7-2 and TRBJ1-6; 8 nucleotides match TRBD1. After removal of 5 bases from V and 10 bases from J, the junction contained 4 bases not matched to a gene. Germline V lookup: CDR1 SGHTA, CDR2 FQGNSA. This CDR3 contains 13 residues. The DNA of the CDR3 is TGTGCCAGCAGCCTCGACAGGGGCTCACCCCTCCACTTT. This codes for CASSLDRGSPLHF.

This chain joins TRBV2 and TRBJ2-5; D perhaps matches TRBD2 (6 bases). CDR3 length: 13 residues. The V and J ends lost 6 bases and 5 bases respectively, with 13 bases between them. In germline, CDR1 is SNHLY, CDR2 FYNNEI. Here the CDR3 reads CASRILAWETQYF. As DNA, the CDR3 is TGTGCCAGCAGGATACTAGCATGGGAGACCCAGTACTTC.

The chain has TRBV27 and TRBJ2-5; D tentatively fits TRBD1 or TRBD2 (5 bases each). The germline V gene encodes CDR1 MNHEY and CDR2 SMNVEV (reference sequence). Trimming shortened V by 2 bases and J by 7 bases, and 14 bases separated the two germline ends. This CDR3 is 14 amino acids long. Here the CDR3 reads CASSLRGWDGTQYF. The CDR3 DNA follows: TGTGCCAGCAGTTTACGGGGATGGGACGGGACCCAGTACTTC.

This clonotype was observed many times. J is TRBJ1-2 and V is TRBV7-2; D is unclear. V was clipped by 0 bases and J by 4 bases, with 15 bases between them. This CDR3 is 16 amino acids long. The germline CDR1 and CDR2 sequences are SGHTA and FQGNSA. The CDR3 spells CASSLAPWIRGYGYTF. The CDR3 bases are TGTGCCAGCAGCTTAGCGCCATGGATTCGTGGCTATGGCTACACCTTC.

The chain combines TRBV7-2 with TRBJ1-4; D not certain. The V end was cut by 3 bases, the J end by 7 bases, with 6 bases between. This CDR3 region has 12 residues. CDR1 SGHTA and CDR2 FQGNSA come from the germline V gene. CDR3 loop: CASSFLGEKLFF. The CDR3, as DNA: TGTGCCAGCAGCTTCTTAGGTGAAAAACTGTTTTTT.

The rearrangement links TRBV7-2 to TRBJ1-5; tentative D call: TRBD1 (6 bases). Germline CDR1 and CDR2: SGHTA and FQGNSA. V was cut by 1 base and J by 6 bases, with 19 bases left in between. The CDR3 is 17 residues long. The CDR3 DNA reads TGTGCCAGCAGCTTAGAGTCGGGGGGGGCTCGGGGTCAGCCCCAGCATTTT. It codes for CASSLESGGARGQPQHF.

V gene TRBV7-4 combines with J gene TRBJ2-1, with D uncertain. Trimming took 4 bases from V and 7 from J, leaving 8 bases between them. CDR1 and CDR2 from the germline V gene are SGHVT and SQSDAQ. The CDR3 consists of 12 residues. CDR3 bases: TGTGCCAGCAGCTCCATTCTTAATGAGCAGTTCTTC. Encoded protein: CASSSILNEQFF.

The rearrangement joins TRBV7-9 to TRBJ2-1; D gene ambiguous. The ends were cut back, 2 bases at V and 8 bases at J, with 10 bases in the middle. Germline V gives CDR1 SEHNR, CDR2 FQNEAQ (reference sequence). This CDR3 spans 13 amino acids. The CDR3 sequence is CASSLSAFHEQFF. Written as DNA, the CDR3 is TGTGCCAGCAGCTTATCCGCCTTCCATGAGCAGTTCTTC.

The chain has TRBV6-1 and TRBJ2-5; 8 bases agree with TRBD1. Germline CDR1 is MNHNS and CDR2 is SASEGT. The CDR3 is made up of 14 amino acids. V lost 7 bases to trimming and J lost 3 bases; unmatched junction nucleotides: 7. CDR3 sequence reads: CASILNRGEETQYF. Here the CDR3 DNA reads TGTGCCAGCATATTGAACAGGGGGGAAGAGACCCAGTACTTC.

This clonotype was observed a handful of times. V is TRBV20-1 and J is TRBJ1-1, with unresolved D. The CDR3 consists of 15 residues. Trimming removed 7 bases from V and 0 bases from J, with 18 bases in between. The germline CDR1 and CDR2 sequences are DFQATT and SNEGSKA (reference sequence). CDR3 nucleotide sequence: TGCAGTGTAGTTCGCGCAGGAGGAATGAACACTGAAGCTTTCTTT. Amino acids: CSVVRAGGMNTEAFF.